This entry lists 4 T cell receptor beta chains sequenced from one sample in a study of blood T cell repertoires in COVID-19. Repertoires were generated with immunoSEQ multiplex PCR, while TCRdb's copy carries only in-frame clones and drops some. The sample has fewer than 35,000 clones; 88% are singletons. Input material: peripheral blood. The source is a woman aged 45-65 years with active COVID-19.

This clone was found a few times. The chain joins TRBV19 to TRBJ2-7; 8 bases fit TRBD1. The germline gives CDR1 LNHDA, CDR2 SQIVND (reference sequence). The junction had 5 bases not matched to a gene; V was cut back by 4 bases and J by 0 bases. This CDR3 has 15 residues. CDR3: CASSTGTGLSYEQYF. The CDR3 DNA sequence: TGTGCCAGTAGTACTGGGACAGGCCTCTCCTACGAGCAGTACTTC. Looking up the rest from reference TRBV19 and TRBJ2-7 gives the full variable domain: DGGITQSPKYLFRKEGQNVTLSCEQNLNHDAMYWYRQDPGQGLRLIYYSQIVNDFQKGDIAEGYSVSREKKESFPLTVTSAQKNPTAFYLCASSTGTGLSYEQYFGPGTRLTVT.

There are a few counts of this clone. The rearrangement links TRBV24-1 to TRBJ2-7; D is perhaps TRBD1 (5 bases). Trimming stripped 5 bases from V and 1 base from J, with 8 bases between. Germline-derived CDR1 and CDR2 are KGHDR and SFDVKD. CDR3 length equals 13 residues. Written as DNA, the CDR3 is TGTGCCACCAGTGGGGGCGCGTCCTACGAGCAGTACTTC. Protein product: CATSGGASYEQYF.

This clone is a singleton in its sample. V usage is TRBV28 and J usage is TRBJ2-7; possible D gene TRBD2, 6 bases. Trimming stripped 5 bases from V and 5 bases from J, with 13 bases between. Germline V gives CDR1 MDHEN, CDR2 SYDVKM. The CDR3 spans 13 residues. The CDR3 spells CASSAAGGNEQYF. The CDR3 DNA reads as TGTGCCAGCAGTGCCGCCGGGGGAAACGAGCAGTACTTC.

The chain is built from TRBV6-5 and TRBJ2-7, with TRBD1 identical over 7 bases. The CDR3 has 13 residues. Per germline, CDR1 MNHEY and CDR2 SVGAGI. The J segment lost 2 bases and the V segment lost 6 bases, leaving 4 bases of the junction unmatched. CDR3 nucleotides: TGTGCCAGCAGCCCGGGACAGACCTACGAGCAGTACTTC. Translation gives CASSPGQTYEQYF.